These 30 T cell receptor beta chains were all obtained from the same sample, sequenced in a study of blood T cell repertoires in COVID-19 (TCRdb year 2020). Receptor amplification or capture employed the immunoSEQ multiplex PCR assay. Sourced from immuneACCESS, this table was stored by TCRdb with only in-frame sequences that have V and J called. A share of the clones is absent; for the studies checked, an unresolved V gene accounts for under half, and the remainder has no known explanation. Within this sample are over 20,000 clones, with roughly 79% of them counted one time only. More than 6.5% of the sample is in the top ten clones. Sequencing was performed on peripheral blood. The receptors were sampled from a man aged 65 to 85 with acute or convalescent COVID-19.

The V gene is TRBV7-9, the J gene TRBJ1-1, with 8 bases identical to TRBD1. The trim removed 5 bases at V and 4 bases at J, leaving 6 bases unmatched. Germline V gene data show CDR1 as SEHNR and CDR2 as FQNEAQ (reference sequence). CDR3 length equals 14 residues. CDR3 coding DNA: TGTGCCAGCAGCAAAGAAGGGACAGGCACTGAAGCTTTCTTT. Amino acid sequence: CASSKEGTGTEAFF.

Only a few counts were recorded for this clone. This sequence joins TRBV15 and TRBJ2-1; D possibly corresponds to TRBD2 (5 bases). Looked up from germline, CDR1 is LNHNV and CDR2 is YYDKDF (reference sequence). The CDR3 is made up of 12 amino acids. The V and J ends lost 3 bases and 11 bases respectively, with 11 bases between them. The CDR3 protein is CATSRDLGKQFF. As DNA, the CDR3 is TGTGCCACCAGCAGGGACCTCGGGAAGCAGTTCTTC.

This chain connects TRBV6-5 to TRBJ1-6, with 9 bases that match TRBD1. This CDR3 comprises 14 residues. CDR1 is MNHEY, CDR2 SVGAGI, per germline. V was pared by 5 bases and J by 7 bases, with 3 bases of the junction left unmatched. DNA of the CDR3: TGTGCCAGCAGTACCGGGACAGGGAATTCACCCCTCCACTTT. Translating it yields CASSTGTGNSPLHF.

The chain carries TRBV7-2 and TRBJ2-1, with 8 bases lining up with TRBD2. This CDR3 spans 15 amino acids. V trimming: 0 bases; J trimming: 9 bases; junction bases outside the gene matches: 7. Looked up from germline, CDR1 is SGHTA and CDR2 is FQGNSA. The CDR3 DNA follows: TGTGCCAGCAGCTTAGCCGGTAGCGGGACGGGTGAGCAGTTCTTC. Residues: CASSLAGSGTGEQFF.

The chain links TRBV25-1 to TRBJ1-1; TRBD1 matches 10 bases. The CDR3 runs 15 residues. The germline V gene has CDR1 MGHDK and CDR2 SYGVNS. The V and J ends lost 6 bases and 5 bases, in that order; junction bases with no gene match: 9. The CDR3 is CASSPLWTGGTEAFF. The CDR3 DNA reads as TGTGCCAGCAGCCCGCTTTGGACAGGGGGGACTGAAGCTTTCTTT.

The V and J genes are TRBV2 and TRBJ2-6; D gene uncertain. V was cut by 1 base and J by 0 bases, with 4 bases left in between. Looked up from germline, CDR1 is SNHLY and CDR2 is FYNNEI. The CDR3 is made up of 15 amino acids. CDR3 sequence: CASSEVLSGANVLTF. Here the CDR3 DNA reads TGTGCCAGCAGTGAAGTTCTCTCTGGGGCCAACGTCCTGACTTTC.

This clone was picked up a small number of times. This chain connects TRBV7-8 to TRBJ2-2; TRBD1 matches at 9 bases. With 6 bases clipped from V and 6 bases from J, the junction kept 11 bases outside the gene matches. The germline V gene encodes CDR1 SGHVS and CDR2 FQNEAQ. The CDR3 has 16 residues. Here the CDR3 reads CASRMTGTGRAGELFF. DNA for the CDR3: TGTGCCAGCAGAATGACCGGGACAGGGAGGGCCGGGGAGCTGTTTTTT. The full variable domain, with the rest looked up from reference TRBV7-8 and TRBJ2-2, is GAGVSQSPRYKVAKRGQDVALRCDPISGHVSLFWYQQALGQGPEFLTYFQNEAQLDKSGLPSDRFFAERPEGSVSTLKIQRTQQEDSAVYLCASRMTGTGRAGELFFGEGSRLTVL.

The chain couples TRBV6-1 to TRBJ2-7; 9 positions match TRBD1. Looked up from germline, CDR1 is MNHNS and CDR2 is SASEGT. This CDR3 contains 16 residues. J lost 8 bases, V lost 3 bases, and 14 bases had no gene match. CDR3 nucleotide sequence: TGTGCCAGCAGTGAGGGGAGCCGACAGGGGGGGGTAAAGCAGTACTTC. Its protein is CASSEGSRQGGVKQYF.

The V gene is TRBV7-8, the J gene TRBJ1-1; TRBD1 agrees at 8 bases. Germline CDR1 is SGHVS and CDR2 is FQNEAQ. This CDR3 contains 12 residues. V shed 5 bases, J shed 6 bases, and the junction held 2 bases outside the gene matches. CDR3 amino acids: CASSLTGAEAFF. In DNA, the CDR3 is TGTGCCAGCAGCCTGACAGGGGCTGAAGCTTTCTTT.

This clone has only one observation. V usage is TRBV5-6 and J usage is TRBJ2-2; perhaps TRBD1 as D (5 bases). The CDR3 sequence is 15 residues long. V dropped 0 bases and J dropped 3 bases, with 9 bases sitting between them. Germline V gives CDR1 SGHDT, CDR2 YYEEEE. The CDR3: CASSLGQRYTGELFF. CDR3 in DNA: TGTGCCAGCAGCTTGGGACAGAGATACACCGGGGAGCTGTTTTTT.

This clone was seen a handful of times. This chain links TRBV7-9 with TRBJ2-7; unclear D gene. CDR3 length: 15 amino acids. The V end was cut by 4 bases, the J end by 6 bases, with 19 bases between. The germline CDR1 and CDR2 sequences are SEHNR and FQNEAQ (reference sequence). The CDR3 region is CASSSLNWAFSEQYF. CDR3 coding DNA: TGTGCCAGCAGCTCGCTGAACTGGGCTTTTAGCGAGCAGTACTTC.

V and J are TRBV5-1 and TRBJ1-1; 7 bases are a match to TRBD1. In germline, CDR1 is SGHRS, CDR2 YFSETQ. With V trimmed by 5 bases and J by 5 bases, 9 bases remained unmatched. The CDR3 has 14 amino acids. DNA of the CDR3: TGCGCCAGCAGGTCCCAGGGGGTCCTTACTGAAGCTTTCTTT. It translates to CASRSQGVLTEAFF.

CDR3 DNA: TGTGCCAGCAGTTTAGACACGGACTATGGCTACACCTTC. Translating it yields CASSLDTDYGYTF. The chain joins TRBV6-5 to TRBJ1-2; D is unclear. The V gene's germline CDR1 is MNHEY and CDR2 SVGAGI. V was trimmed by 4 bases and J by 3 bases, leaving 9 bases between them. The CDR3 contains 13 residues.

The CDR3 reads CSASSGREAFF. CDR3 DNA sequence: TGCAGTGCTAGTTCTGGGCGCGAAGCTTTCTTT. V and J are TRBV20-1 and TRBJ1-1; the D is unclear. Between the trimmed V and J ends, which lost 3 bases and 8 bases, there was a span of 10 bases. CDR3 size: 11 residues. Looked up from germline, CDR1 is DFQATT and CDR2 is SNEGSKA (reference sequence).

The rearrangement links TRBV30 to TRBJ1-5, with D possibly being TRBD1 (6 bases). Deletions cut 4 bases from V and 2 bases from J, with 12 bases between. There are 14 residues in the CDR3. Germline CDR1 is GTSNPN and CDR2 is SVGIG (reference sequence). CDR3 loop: CAWTQGQGNQPQHF. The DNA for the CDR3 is TGTGCCTGGACCCAGGGGCAGGGCAATCAGCCCCAGCATTTT.

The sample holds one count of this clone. The CDR3 coding sequence is TGTGCCAGCATATTGTTCAGTGACACGAACACCGGGGAGCTGTTTTTT. Protein product: CASILFSDTNTGELFF. The rearrangement links TRBV2 to TRBJ2-2; no definite D call. This CDR3 spans 16 amino acids. The germline CDR1 and CDR2 sequences are SNHLY and FYNNEI. The V gene lost 7 bases and the J gene lost 0 bases, with 15 bases spanning the gap.

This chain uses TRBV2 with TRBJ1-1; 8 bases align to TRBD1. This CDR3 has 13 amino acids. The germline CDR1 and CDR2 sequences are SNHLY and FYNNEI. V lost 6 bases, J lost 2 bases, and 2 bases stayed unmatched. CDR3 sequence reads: CASRGQVNTEAFF. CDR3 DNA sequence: TGTGCCAGCAGGGGACAGGTTAACACTGAAGCTTTCTTT. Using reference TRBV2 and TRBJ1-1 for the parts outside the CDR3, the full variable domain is EPEVTQTPSHQVTQMGQEVILRCVPISNHLYFYWYRQILGQKVEFLVSFYNNEISEKSEIFDDQFSVERPDGSNFTLKIRSTKLEDSAMYFCASRGQVNTEAFFGQGTRLTVV.

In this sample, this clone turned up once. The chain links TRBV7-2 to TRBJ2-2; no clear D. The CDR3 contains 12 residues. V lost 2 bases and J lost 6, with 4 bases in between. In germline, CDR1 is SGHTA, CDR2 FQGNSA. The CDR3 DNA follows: TGTGCCAGCAGCTTATGGCCCGGGGAGCTGTTTTTT. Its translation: CASSLWPGELFF.

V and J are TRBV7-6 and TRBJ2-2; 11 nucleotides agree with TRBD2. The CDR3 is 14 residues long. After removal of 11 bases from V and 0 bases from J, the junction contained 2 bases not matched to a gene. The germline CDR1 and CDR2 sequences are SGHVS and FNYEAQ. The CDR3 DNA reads TGTGCCTCGGGACTAGCGGCGAACACCGGGGAGCTGTTTTTT. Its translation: CASGLAANTGELFF.

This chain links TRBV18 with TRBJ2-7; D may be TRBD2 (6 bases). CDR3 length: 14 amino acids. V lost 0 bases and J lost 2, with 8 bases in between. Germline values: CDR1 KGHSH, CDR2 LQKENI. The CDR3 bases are TGTGCCAGCTCACCACCGGGAGGTCCCTACGAGCAGTACTTC. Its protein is CASSPPGGPYEQYF.

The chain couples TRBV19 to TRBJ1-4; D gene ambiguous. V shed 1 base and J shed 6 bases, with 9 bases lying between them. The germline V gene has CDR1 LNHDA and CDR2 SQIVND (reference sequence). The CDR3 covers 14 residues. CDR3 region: CASSIGAGYEKLFF. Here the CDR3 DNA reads TGTGCCAGTAGTATAGGGGCCGGATATGAAAAACTGTTTTTT. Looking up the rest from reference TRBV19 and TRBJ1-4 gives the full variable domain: DGGITQSPKYLFRKEGQNVTLSCEQNLNHDAMYWYRQDPGQGLRLIYYSQIVNDFQKGDIAEGYSVSREKKESFPLTVTSAQKNPTAFYLCASSIGAGYEKLFFGSGTQLSVL.

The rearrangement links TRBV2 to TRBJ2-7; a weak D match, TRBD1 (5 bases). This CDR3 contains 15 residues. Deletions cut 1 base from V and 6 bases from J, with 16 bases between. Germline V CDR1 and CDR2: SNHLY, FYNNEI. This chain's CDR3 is CASSEGASMGLEQYF. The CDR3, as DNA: TGTGCCAGCAGTGAAGGAGCGTCTATGGGGCTCGAGCAGTACTTC.

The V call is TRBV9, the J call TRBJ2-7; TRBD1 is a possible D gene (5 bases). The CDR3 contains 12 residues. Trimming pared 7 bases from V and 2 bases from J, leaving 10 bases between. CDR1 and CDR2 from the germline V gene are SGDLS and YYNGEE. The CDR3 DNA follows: TGTGCCAGCGGGGCGGCTCCCTACGAGCAGTACTTC. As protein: CASGAAPYEQYF.

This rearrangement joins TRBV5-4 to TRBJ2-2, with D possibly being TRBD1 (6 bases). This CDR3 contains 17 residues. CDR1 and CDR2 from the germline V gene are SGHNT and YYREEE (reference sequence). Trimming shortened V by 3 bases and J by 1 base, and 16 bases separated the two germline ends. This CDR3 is CASSSLTQGWNTGELFF. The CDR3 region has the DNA TGTGCCAGCAGCTCCTTAACACAGGGTTGGAACACCGGGGAGCTGTTTTTT. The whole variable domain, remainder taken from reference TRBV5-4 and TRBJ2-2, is ETGVTQSPTHLIKTRGQQVTLRCSSQSGHNTVSWYQQALGQGPQFIFQYYREEENGRGNFPPRFSGLQFPNYSSELNVNALELDDSALYLCASSSLTQGWNTGELFFGEGSRLTVL.

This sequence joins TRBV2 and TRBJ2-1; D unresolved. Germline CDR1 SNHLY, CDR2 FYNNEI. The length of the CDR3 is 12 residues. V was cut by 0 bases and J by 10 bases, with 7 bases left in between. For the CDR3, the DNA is TGTGCCAGCAGTGAAGCGCTCGGGGAGCAGTTCTTC. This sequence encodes CASSEALGEQFF.

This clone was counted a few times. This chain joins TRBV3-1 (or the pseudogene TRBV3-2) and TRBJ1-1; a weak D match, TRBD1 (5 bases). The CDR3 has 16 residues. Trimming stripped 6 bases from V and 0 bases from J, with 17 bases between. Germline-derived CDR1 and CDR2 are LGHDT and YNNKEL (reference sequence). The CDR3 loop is CASSTMDNLMNTEAFF. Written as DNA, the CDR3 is TGTGCCAGCAGTACGATGGACAACTTAATGAACACTGAAGCTTTCTTT.

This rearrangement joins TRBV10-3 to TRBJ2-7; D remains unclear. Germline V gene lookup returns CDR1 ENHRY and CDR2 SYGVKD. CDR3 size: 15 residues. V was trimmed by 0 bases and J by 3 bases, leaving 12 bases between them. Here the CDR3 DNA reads TGTGCCATCAGTGAGTCGTCACCCAGTGGCTACGAGCAGTACTTC. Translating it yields CAISESSPSGYEQYF.

CDR3 DNA sequence: TGTGCCAGCAGTCTCACAATAGGGGGCGATCGGTATAGCAATCAGCCCCAGCATTTT. Its translation: CASSLTIGGDRYSNQPQHF. This rearrangement joins TRBV27 to TRBJ1-5; TRBD1 matches at 7 bases. CDR1 and CDR2 (germline): MNHEY, SMNVEV (reference sequence). After removal of 5 bases from V and 0 bases from J, the junction contained 16 bases not matched to a gene. CDR3 length equals 19 residues.

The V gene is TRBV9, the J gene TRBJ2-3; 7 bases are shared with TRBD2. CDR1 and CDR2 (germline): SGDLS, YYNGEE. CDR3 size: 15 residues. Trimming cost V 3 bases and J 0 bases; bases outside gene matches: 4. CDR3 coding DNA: TGTGCCAGCAGCGCTAGCGGTCATAGCACAGATACGCAGTATTTT. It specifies CASSASGHSTDTQYF.

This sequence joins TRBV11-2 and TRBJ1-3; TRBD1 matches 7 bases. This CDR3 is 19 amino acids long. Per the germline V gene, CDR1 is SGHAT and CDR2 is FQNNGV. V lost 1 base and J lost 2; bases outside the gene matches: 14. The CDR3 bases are TGTGCCAGCAGCTTAGTTTTTGGATTGGCAGGACAGGCTGGAAACACCATATATTTT. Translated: CASSLVFGLAGQAGNTIYF.